This T cell receptor beta chain was observed in a study of blood T cell repertoires in COVID-19. The CDR3 contains 13 residues. J lost 5 bases, V lost 0 bases, and 0 bases had no gene match. Germline V gene lookup returns CDR1 SGHRS and CDR2 YFSETQ. Two negative PCRs, clearance, or symptom resolution had been documented for recovered Cohort 3 donors. The assay was immunoSEQ multiplex PCR, and TCRdb's table has in-frame clones only and misses some. Among about 160,000 clones, over 65% were seen once, and the ten largest hold roughly 4.5%. The source material was PBMCs or T cells enriched from blood (not recorded which). V gene TRBV5-1 combines with J gene TRBJ1-1, with TRBD1 matching 8 bases. The sequence was collected from a woman aged 45-65 years who had recovered from COVID-19. The CDR3 loop reads CASSLDRGTEAFF. The CDR3 region has the DNA TGCGCCAGCAGCTTGGACAGGGGGACTGAAGCTTTCTTT.